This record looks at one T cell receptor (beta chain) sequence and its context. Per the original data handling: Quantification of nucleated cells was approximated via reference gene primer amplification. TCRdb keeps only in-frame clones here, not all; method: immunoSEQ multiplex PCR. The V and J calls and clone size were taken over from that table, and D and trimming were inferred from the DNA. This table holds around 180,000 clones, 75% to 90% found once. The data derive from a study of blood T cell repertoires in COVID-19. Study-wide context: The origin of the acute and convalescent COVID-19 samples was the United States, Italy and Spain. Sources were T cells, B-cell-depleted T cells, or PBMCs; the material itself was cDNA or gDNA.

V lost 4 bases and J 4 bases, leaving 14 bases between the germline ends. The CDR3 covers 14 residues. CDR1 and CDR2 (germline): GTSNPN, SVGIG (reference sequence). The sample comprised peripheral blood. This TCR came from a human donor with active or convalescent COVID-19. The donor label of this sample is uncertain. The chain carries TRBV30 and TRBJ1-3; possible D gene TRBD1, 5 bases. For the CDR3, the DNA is TGTGCCTGGATATCGATCAGGGCGGGAAACACCATATATTTT. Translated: CAWISIRAGNTIYF.